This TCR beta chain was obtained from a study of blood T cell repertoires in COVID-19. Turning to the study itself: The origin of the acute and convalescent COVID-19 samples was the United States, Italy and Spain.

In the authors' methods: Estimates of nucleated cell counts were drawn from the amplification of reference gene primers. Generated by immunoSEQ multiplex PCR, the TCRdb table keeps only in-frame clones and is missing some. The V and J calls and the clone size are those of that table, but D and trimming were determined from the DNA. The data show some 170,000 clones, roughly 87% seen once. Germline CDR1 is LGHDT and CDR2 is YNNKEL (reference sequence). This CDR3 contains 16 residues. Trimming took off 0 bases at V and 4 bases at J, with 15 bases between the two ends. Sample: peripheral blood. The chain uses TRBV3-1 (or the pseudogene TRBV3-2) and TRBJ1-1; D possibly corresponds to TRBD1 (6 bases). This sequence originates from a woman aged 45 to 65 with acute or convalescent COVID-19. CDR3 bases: TGTGCCAGCAGCCAAGATCGGGTGGGGGCGGTCACTGAAGCTTTCTTT. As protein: CASSQDRVGAVTEAFF.